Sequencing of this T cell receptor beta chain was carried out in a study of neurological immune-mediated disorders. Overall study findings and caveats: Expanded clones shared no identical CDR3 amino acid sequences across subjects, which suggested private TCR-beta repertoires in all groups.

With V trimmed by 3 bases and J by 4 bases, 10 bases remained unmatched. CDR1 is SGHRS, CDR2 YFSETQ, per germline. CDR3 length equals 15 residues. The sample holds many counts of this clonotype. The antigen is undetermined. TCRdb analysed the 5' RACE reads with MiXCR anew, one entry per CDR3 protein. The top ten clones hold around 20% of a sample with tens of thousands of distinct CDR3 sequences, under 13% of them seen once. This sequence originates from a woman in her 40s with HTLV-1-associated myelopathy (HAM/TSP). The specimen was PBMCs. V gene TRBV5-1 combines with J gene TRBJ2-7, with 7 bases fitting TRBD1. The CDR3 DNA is TGCGCCAGCAGCTCCTACCTCGACAGGGCGTACGAGCAGTACTTC. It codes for CASSSYLDRAYEQYF.